A single sample gave rise to the 30 T cell receptor beta chains below, sequenced in a study of regulatory T cells in long-lasting Graves disease (dated by TCRdb to 2020 to 2023). Library generation was performed with multiplex PCR. These reads were obtained on an Illumina HiSeq 4000. CDR3 regions were amplified by Arm-PCR with iRepertoire HTBI primers to construct TCR beta libraries. TCRdb trimmed the raw reads at Q25, called clones with MiXCR and kept productive beta chains. CDR3 protein sequences are deduplicated, and each keeps its most common genes and DNA. The sample profile shows 600,000 to 800,000 distinct CDR3 sequences; approximately 31% of them were found once. Roughly 41% of the sample is taken by the ten largest. Explained via the paper, the time point label denotes: persistent/refractory GD, antithyroid drugs over 5 years with positive TRAb. For both TCR sequencing and RNA sequencing, RNA was extracted from PBMCs in TRIzol.

The sequences come from peripheral blood mononuclear cells (PBMCs), collected when the disease was refractory, from a patient treated with antithyroid drugs. These receptors originate from a female donor with Graves disease.

This clonotype was counted many times. The chain combines TRBV2 with TRBJ1-2; D is undetermined. V was pared by 4 bases and J by 7 bases, with 13 bases between. The CDR3 has 13 residues. Per germline, CDR1 SNHLY and CDR2 FYNNEI. The CDR3 sequence: CASSAQREGGYTF. The CDR3 nucleotides read TGTGCCAGCAGTGCTCAAAGGGAGGGTGGCTACACCTTC.

The rearrangement uses TRBV5-1 and TRBJ1-2; 8 nucleotides line up with TRBD1. J gave up 0 bases and V 2 bases, and 12 bases lay outside the gene matches. Germline CDR1 SGHRS, CDR2 YFSETQ. This CDR3 is built from 18 residues. The CDR3 DNA follows: TGCGCCAGCAGCTTTAGACCTCCTTCGGACAGGGCTAACTATGGCTACACCTTC. As protein: CASSFRPPSDRANYGYTF.

This clonotype has at least ten counts. The chain is built from TRBV12-3 or TRBV12-4 and TRBJ1-2; TRBD1 matches at 9 bases. With V trimmed by 4 bases and J by 4 bases, 4 bases remained unmatched. The CDR3 sequence is 14 residues long. The CDR3 DNA reads as TGTGCCAGCAGTTCGGACAGGGGAATCTATGGCTACACCTTC. Translation: CASSSDRGIYGYTF.

The chain has TRBV20-1 and TRBJ2-7; 8 nucleotides agree with TRBD2. Per the germline V gene, CDR1 is DFQATT and CDR2 is SNEGSKA (reference sequence). V gave up 0 bases and J gave up 1 base; unmatched junction bases: 5. The CDR3 covers 15 residues. The CDR3 reads CSAREGREGSYEQYF. Here the CDR3 DNA reads TGCAGTGCTAGAGAAGGACGGGAGGGGTCCTACGAGCAGTACTTC.

This clonotype was seen a handful of times. This chain links TRBV6-1 with TRBJ2-7; 10 bases fit TRBD2. V was pared by 2 bases and J by 9 bases, with 10 bases of the junction left unmatched. CDR1 is MNHNS and CDR2 is SASEGT in the germline V gene. The CDR3 sequence is 15 residues long. The CDR3 sequence is CASSEQTSGIGRQYF. The CDR3 bases are TGTGCCAGCAGTGAACAAACTAGCGGGATCGGGAGGCAGTACTTC.

The chain combines TRBV24-1 with TRBJ1-4, with a tentative D call TRBD1 (5 bases). Deletions cut 10 bases from V and 3 bases from J, with 11 bases between. This CDR3 comprises 13 residues. Per the germline V gene, CDR1 is KGHDR and CDR2 is SFDVKD. In nucleotides, the CDR3 is TGTGCCACGGGGCCGGGGCCTAATGAAAAACTGTTTTTT. It codes for CATGPGPNEKLFF.

V gene TRBV28 combines with J gene TRBJ1-5; D gene unclear. The CDR3 runs 13 residues. Germline V gives CDR1 MDHEN, CDR2 SYDVKM. V was clipped by 5 bases and J by 9 bases, with 14 bases between them. CDR3 loop: CASSPRPIGPQHF. CDR3 in DNA: TGTGCCAGCAGTCCTCGCCCTATTGGGCCCCAGCATTTT. Supplemented by reference TRBV28 and TRBJ1-5, the full variable domain reads DVKVTQSSRYLVKRTGEKVFLECVQDMDHENMFWYRQDPGLGLRLIYFSYDVKMKEKGDIPEGYSVSREKKERFSLILESASTNQTSMYLCASSPRPIGPQHFGDGTRLSIL.

This clonotype was counted between two and nine times. V is TRBV12-5 and J is TRBJ2-3; TRBD2 might be the D (5 bases). The CDR3 sequence is 20 residues long. Trimming stripped 0 bases from V and 4 bases from J, with 26 bases between. Germline CDR1 and CDR2: LGHNT and FRNRAP. DNA for the CDR3: TGTGCTAGTGGTTTGGTACCGTCCACCCTACAGAGGTTTAGCGCAGATACGCAGTATTTT. It encodes CASGLVPSTLQRFSADTQYF.

The chain employs TRBV14 and TRBJ2-4; D possibly uses TRBD1 or TRBD2 (5 bases each). The ends were cut back, 10 bases at V and 6 bases at J, with 16 bases in the middle. This CDR3 is 13 amino acids long. Germline V gene data show CDR1 as SGHDN and CDR2 as FVKESK. Written as DNA, the CDR3 is TGTGCCACCACTCGACAGCGGTCAAACATTCAGTACTTC. The encoded protein is CATTRQRSNIQYF.

This chain links TRBV20-1 with TRBJ1-4; perhaps TRBD1 as D (6 bases). V lost 7 bases, J lost 3 bases, and 9 bases lay in between. CDR1 is DFQATT, CDR2 SNEGSKA, per germline (reference sequence). The CDR3 runs to 12 residues. The CDR3 reads CSVRTANEKLFF. In nucleotides, the CDR3 is TGCAGTGTCCGGACAGCTAATGAAAAACTGTTTTTT.

This clonotype was seen a few times. The chain has TRBV20-1 and TRBJ2-5; D might be TRBD2 (5 bases). V was shortened by 3 bases and J by 5 bases, with 16 bases between the two germline ends. The length of the CDR3 is 14 residues. Germline V CDR1 and CDR2: DFQATT, SNEGSKA (reference sequence). CDR3 residues: CSASSSGGRETQYF. In nucleotides, the CDR3 is TGCAGTGCTAGTTCAAGCGGCGGGCGGGAGACCCAGTACTTC.

The V call is TRBV12-3 or TRBV12-4, the J call TRBJ2-1, with 15 positions matching TRBD2. The CDR3 consists of 16 residues. V dropped 4 bases and J dropped 7; count of bases not matched to a gene: 5. The CDR3 region has the DNA TGTGCCAGCAGTTACAGGACTAGCGGGAGGGGAAATGAGCAGTTCTTC. This codes for CASSYRTSGRGNEQFF.

In its sample, this clonotype was seen a few times. The chain uses TRBV19 and TRBJ2-1; possible D gene TRBD1, 6 bases. V was clipped by 5 bases and J by 8 bases, with 19 bases between them. The CDR3 runs 15 residues. Germline CDR1 LNHDA, CDR2 SQIVND (reference sequence). CDR3 nucleotide sequence: TGTGCCAGTAGTGTAACAGGGCTCTCCGTCCATGAGCAGTTCTTC. This sequence encodes CASSVTGLSVHEQFF.

The chain couples TRBV12-3 or TRBV12-4 to TRBJ1-5; unclear D gene. This CDR3 has 14 amino acids. V lost 5 bases to trimming and J lost 6 bases, with 14 bases between them. Written as DNA, the CDR3 is TGTGCCAGCAGTCCCGGGCCCCTCGGTCAGCCCCAGCATTTT. Protein: CASSPGPLGQPQHF.

This clonotype has a handful of counts. This chain connects TRBV6-2 or TRBV6-3 to TRBJ1-1, with D maybe TRBD1 (5 bases). The length of the CDR3 is 15 residues. Trimming took off 2 bases at V and 4 bases at J, with 14 bases between the two ends. Germline V gives CDR1 MNHEY, CDR2 SVGEGT. CDR3 DNA sequence: TGTGCCAGCAGTTACGGGGGGGGAAAAGGCACTGAAGCTTTCTTT. Amino acids: CASSYGGGKGTEAFF.

CDR3 protein: CASSIDTGYTGELFF. CDR3 DNA: TGTGCCAGTAGTATAGATACGGGTTACACCGGGGAGCTGTTTTTT. The rearrangement uses TRBV19 and TRBJ2-2, with D hard to call. V was trimmed by 0 bases and J by 3 bases, leaving 8 bases between them. The CDR3 contains 15 residues. CDR1 LNHDA and CDR2 SQIVND come from the germline V gene (reference sequence).

The chain has TRBV30 and TRBJ1-2; D perhaps matches TRBD1 (5 bases). Germline CDR1 is GTSNPN and CDR2 is SVGIG (reference sequence). The CDR3 is 14 residues long. V lost 3 bases and J 5 bases, leaving 16 bases between the germline ends. The DNA for the CDR3 is TGTGCCTGGAGACCTCCAGGGAGCGTTTATGGCTACACCTTC. Its translation: CAWRPPGSVYGYTF.

This clonotype has ten or more counts. The CDR3 DNA reads TGTGCCAGCAGGACGGGACCGAGTTCACCCCTCCACTTT. Amino acids: CASRTGPSSPLHF. This chain connects TRBV6-1 to TRBJ1-6; the D gene is possibly TRBD1 (5 bases). V shed 6 bases and J shed 9 bases, with 12 bases lying between them. CDR3 length: 13 residues. Germline assignment: CDR1 MNHNS and CDR2 SASEGT.

The J gene is TRBJ2-7, the V gene TRBV4-2, with 7 bases that match TRBD2. The CDR3 has 13 residues. V lost 5 bases and J lost 3; bases outside the gene matches: 4. Looked up from germline, CDR1 is LGHNA and CDR2 is YNFKEQ. The CDR3 protein is CASSWREGYEQYF. For the CDR3, the DNA is TGTGCCAGCAGCTGGAGGGAGGGCTACGAGCAGTACTTC.

In its sample, this clonotype was seen a few times. The V call is TRBV20-1, the J call TRBJ2-7, with D unclear. The V gene lost 4 bases and the J gene lost 3 bases, with 7 bases spanning the gap. The CDR3 has 11 amino acids. CDR1 DFQATT and CDR2 SNEGSKA come from the germline V gene (reference sequence). DNA of the CDR3: TGCAGTGCTAAAGCTAGCTACGAGCAGTACTTC. It is translated as CSAKASYEQYF.

CDR3 in amino acids: CASSTLDRRGGNTIYF. The CDR3 region has the DNA TGTGCCAGCAGTACCTTGGACAGGCGGGGTGGAAACACCATATATTTT. The chain combines TRBV27 with TRBJ1-3; 7 bases align to TRBD1. After removal of 5 bases from V and 3 bases from J, the junction contained 10 bases not matched to a gene. The germline gives CDR1 MNHEY, CDR2 SMNVEV (reference sequence). The CDR3 is 16 residues long.

Only a few counts were recorded for this clonotype. The J gene is TRBJ1-1, the V gene TRBV9; perhaps TRBD1 as D (5 bases). Trimming removed 0 bases from V and 1 base from J, with 16 bases in between. In germline, CDR1 is SGDLS, CDR2 YYNGEE. CDR3 length: 17 residues. In nucleotides, the CDR3 is TGTGCCAGCAGCGTAGGATTGGACAAGATACAGAACACTGAAGCTTTCTTT. Translating it yields CASSVGLDKIQNTEAFF.

The chain recombines TRBV10-3 with TRBJ2-7; 8 nucleotides line up with TRBD1. Per the germline V gene, CDR1 is ENHRY and CDR2 is SYGVKD. J was trimmed by 7 bases and V by 6 bases; bases with no gene match: 5. The CDR3 loop spans 12 amino acids. The CDR3 DNA reads as TGTGCCATCAGCCTAGGACAGGGAGAGCAGTACTTC. The encoded protein is CAISLGQGEQYF.

The table lists this clonotype with many counts. The chain employs TRBV15 and TRBJ1-1, with no clear D. Germline loops: CDR1 LNHNV, CDR2 YYDKDF (reference sequence). Trimming pared 0 bases from V and 5 bases from J, leaving 10 bases between. The CDR3 contains 14 residues. CDR3 sequence: CATSRDPVGTEAFF. CDR3 DNA: TGTGCCACCAGCAGAGATCCGGTCGGGACTGAAGCTTTCTTT.

This clonotype has a count of ten or more. V and J are TRBV2 and TRBJ2-5; 8 positions match TRBD2. Germline trimming cut 6 bases from V and 6 bases from J; bases unmatched to any gene: 9. Germline V CDR1 and CDR2: SNHLY, FYNNEI. The CDR3 has 14 residues. The CDR3 bases are TGTGCCAGCAGAGGGACTAGTAGGTTGCAGACCCAGTACTTC. Amino acid sequence: CASRGTSRLQTQYF.

The table lists this clonotype with a few counts. This rearrangement joins TRBV3-1 to TRBJ1-5; D may be TRBD1 (5 bases). Trimming left V 5 bases short and J 0 bases short, with 11 bases between. CDR1 is LGHDT, CDR2 YNNKEL, per germline (reference sequence). The CDR3 totals 15 residues. The CDR3 DNA is TGTGCCAGCAGCAAATCAGGGTCTAGCAATCAGCCCCAGCATTTT. Translated, it gives CASSKSGSSNQPQHF.

A note on this clonotype: One junction end does not reproduce the germline sequence, and a read error may be involved. The chain combines TRBV7-3 with TRBJ1-1, with D maybe TRBD1 (6 bases). Germline V gene data show CDR1 as SGHTA and CDR2 as FQGTGA. CDR3 length: 13 residues. The CDR3: CASNLVRGTEAFF. The DNA of the CDR3 is TGTGCCAGCAACTTAGTCAGGGGCACTGAAGCTTTCTTT.

The chain combines TRBV5-4 with TRBJ2-5, with 8 nucleotides matching TRBD1. This CDR3 contains 14 residues. The germline V gene encodes CDR1 SGHNT and CDR2 YYREEE (reference sequence). V lost 1 base, J lost 2 bases, and 1 base stayed unmatched. CDR3 nucleotides: TGTGCCAGCAGCTTGCGGACAGGGCAAGAGACCCAGTACTTC. It translates to CASSLRTGQETQYF.

The rearrangement links TRBV12-3 or TRBV12-4 to TRBJ2-7; TRBD2 might be the D (6 bases). This CDR3 has 15 amino acids. V lost 6 bases and J 1 base, leaving 16 bases between the germline ends. The CDR3 region is CASSQARSGSYEQYF. In nucleotides, the CDR3 is TGTGCCAGCAGCCAGGCCCGTAGCGGTTCCTACGAGCAGTACTTC.

The chain uses TRBV20-1 and TRBJ2-2; D gene ambiguous. Germline loops: CDR1 DFQATT, CDR2 SNEGSKA (reference sequence). The V and J ends lost 1 base and 1 base respectively, with 7 bases between them. The CDR3 is made up of 14 amino acids. This chain's CDR3 is CSARVRGNTGELFF. In DNA, the CDR3 is TGCAGTGCTAGAGTTCGCGGGAACACCGGGGAGCTGTTTTTT.